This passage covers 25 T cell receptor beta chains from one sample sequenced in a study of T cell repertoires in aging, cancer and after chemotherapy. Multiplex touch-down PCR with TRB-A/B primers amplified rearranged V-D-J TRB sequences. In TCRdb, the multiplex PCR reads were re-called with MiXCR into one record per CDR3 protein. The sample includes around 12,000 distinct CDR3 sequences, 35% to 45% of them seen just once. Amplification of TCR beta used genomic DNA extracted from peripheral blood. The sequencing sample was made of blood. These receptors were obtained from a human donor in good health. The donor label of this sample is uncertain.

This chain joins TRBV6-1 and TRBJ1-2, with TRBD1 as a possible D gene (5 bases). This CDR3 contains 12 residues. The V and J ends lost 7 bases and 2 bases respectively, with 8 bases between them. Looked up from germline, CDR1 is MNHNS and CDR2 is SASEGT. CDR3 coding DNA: TGTGCCAGCAATGGGGGGAACTATGGCTACACCTTC. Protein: CASNGGNYGYTF.

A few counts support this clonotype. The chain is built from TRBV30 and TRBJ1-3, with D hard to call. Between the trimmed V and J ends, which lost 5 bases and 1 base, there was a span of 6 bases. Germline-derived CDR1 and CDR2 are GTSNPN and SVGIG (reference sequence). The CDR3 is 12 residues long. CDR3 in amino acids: CAWVDSGNTIYF. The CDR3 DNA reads TGTGCCTGGGTCGATTCTGGAAACACCATATATTTT.

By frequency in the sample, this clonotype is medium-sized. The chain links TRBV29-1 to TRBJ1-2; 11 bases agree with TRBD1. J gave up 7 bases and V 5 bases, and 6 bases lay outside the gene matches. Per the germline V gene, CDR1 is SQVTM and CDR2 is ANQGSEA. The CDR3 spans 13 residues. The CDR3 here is CSVKGQGGSGYTF. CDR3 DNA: TGCAGCGTTAAGGGACAGGGGGGAAGTGGCTACACCTTC.

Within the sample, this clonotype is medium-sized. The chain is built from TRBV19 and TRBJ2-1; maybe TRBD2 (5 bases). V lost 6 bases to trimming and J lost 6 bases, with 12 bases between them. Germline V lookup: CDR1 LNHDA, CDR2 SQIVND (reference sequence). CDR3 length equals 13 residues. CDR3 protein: CASRRARGNEQFF. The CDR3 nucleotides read TGTGCCAGTAGGAGGGCTCGGGGCAATGAGCAGTTCTTC.

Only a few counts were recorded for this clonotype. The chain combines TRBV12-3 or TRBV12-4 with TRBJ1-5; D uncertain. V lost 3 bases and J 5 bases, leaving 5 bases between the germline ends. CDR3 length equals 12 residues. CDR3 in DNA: TGTGCCAGCAGTTTGGCGGATCAGCCCCAGCATTTT. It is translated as CASSLADQPQHF.

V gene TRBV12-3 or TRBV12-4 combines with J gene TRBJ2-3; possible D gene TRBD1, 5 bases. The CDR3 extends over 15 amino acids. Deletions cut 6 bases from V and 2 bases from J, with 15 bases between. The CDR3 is CASSIQDTHTDTQYF. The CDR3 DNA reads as TGTGCCAGCAGCATTCAGGACACCCACACAGATACGCAGTATTTT.

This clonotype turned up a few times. CDR3 amino acids: CASSLVWGSEYF. CDR3 bases: TGTGCCAGCAGCTTAGTCTGGGGCTCGGAGTATTTT. V gene TRBV7-9 combines with J gene TRBJ2-3, with D possibly being TRBD1 (5 bases). V lost 1 base to trimming and J lost 13 bases, with 12 bases between them. Germline CDR1 reads SEHNR; CDR2 reads FQNEAQ (reference sequence). The CDR3 consists of 12 residues.

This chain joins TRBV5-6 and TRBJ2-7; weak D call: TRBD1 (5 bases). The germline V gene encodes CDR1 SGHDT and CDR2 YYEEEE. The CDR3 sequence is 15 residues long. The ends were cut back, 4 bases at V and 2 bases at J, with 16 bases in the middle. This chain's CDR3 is CASSLGRVRAYEQYF. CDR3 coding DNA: TGTGCCAGCAGCCTAGGTCGGGTCAGGGCCTACGAGCAGTACTTC.

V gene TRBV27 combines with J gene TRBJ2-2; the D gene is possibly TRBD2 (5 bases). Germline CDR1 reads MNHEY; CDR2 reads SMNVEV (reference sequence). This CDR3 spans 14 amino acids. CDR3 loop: CTWAGESGTGELFF. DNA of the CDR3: TGTACCTGGGCCGGAGAAAGCGGCACCGGGGAGCTGTTTTTT.

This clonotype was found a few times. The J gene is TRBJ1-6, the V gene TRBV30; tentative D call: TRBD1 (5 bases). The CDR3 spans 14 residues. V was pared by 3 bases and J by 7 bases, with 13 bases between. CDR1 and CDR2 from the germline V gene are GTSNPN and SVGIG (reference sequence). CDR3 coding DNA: TGTGCCTGGAGCAAAGGCCGGGGGAATTCACCCCTCCACTTT. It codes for CAWSKGRGNSPLHF.

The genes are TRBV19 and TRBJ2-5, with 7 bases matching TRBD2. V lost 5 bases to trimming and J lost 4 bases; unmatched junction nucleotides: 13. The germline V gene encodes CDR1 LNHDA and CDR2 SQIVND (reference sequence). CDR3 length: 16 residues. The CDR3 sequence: CASSPVFGEGRETQYF. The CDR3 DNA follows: TGTGCCAGTAGTCCCGTTTTTGGGGAGGGAAGAGAGACCCAGTACTTC.

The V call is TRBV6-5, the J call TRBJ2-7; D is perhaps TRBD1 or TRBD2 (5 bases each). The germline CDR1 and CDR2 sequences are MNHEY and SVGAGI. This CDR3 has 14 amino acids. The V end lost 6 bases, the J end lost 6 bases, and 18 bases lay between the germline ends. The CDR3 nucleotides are TGTGCCAGCAGGTCAGGGAGCGCCCCGTCCGAGCAGTACTTC. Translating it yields CASRSGSAPSEQYF.

The CDR3 coding sequence is TGTGCCAGCAGTGCAGGAGGCGAGCAGTACTTC. This sequence encodes CASSAGGEQYF. J is TRBJ2-7 and V is TRBV6-5, with D perhaps matching TRBD2 (5 bases). This CDR3 has 11 amino acids. The germline V and J ends were trimmed by 5 bases and 6 bases, with 8 bases remaining between them. Looked up from germline, CDR1 is MNHEY and CDR2 is SVGAGI.

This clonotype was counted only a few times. This chain's CDR3 is CATSRRDYEQYF. The CDR3 DNA reads as TGTGCCACCAGCCGCCGGGACTACGAGCAGTACTTC. This rearrangement joins TRBV15 to TRBJ2-7, with a tentative D call TRBD2 (5 bases). Trimming removed 5 bases from V and 3 bases from J, with 8 bases in between. Germline V gene lookup returns CDR1 LNHNV and CDR2 YYDKDF (reference sequence). This CDR3 spans 12 amino acids.

In nucleotides, the CDR3 is TGTGCCAGCAGCCGCGAGGACAGGGGTAATGGCTACACCTTC. This codes for CASSREDRGNGYTF. This rearrangement joins TRBV7-9 to TRBJ1-2, with TRBD1 identical over 9 bases. The CDR3 is 14 residues long. J lost 6 bases, V lost 5 bases, and 7 bases had no gene match. Germline loops: CDR1 SEHNR, CDR2 FQNEAQ (reference sequence).

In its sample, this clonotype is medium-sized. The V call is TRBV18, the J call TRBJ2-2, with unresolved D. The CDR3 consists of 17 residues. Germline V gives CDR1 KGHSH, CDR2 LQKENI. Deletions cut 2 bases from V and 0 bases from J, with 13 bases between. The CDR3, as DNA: TGTGCCAGCTCACCAATGGAAGCTTCCCCGAACACCGGGGAGCTGTTTTTT. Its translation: CASSPMEASPNTGELFF. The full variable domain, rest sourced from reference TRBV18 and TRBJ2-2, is NAGVMQNPRHLVRRRGQEARLRCSPMKGHSHVYWYRQLPEEGLKFMVYLQKENIIDESGMPKERFSAEFPKEGPSILRIQQVVRGDSAAYFCASSPMEASPNTGELFFGEGSRLTVL.

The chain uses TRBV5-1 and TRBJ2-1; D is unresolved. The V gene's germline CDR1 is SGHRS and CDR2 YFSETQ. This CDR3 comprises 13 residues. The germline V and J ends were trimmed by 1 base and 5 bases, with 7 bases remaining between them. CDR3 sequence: CASSLTLNNEQFF. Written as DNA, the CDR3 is TGCGCCAGCAGCTTGACCTTAAACAATGAGCAGTTCTTC.

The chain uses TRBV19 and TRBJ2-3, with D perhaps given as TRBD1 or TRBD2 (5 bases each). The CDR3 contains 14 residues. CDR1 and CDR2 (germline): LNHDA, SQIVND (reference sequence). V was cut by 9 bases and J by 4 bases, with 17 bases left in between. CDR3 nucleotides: TGTGCCAGCAGCGTCCGGGGCCTCCCAGATACGCAGTATTTT. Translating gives CASSVRGLPDTQYF.

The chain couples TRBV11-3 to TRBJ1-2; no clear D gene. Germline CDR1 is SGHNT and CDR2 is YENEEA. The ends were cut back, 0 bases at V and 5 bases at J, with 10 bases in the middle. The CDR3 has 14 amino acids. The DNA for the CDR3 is TGTGCCAGCAGCTTAGATGTAGTCGGATATGGCTACACCTTC. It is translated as CASSLDVVGYGYTF. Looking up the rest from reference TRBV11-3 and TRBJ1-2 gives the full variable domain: EAGVVQSPRYKIIEKKQPVAFWCNPISGHNTLYWYLQNLGQGPELLIRYENEEAVDDSQLPKDRFSAERLKGVDSTLKIQPAELGDSAVYLCASSLDVVGYGYTFGSGTRLTVV.

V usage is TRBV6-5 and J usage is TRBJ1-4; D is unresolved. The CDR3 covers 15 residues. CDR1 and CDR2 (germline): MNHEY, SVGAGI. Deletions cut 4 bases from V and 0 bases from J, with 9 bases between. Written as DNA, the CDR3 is TGTGCCAGCAGTTCCTCCGGGGCAACTAATGAAAAACTGTTTTTT. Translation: CASSSSGATNEKLFF.

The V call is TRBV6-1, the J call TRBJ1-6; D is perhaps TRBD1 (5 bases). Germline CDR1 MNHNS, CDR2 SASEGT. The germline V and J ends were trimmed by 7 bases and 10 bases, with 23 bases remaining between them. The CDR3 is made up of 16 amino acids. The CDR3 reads CASKGSGETWSSPLHF. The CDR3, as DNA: TGTGCCAGCAAGGGGTCCGGGGAGACTTGGTCCTCACCCCTCCACTTT.

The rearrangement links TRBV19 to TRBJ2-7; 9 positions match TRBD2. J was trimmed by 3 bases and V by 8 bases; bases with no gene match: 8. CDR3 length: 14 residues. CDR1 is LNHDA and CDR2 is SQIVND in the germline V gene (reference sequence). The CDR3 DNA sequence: TGTGCCAGTCATTCTGCGGGAGGGTTCTACGAGCAGTACTTC. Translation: CASHSAGGFYEQYF.

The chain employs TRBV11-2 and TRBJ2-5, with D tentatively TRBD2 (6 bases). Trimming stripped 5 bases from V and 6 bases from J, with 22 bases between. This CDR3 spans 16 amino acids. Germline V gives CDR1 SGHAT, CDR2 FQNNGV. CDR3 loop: CASSREPSGLSKTQYF. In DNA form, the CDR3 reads TGTGCCAGCAGCCGTGAGCCCAGCGGGTTGAGTAAGACCCAGTACTTC. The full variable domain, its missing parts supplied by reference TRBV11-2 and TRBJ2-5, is EAGVAQSPRYKIIEKRQSVAFWCNPISGHATLYWYQQILGQGPKLLIQFQNNGVVDDSQLPKDRFSAERLKGVDSTLKIQPAKLEDSAVYLCASSREPSGLSKTQYFGPGTRLLVL.

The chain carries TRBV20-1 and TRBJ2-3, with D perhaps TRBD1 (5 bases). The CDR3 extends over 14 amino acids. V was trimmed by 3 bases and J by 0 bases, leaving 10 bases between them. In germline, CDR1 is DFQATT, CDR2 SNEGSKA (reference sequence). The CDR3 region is CSASWGSSTDTQYF. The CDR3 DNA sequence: TGCAGTGCTAGCTGGGGCTCGAGCACAGATACGCAGTATTTT.

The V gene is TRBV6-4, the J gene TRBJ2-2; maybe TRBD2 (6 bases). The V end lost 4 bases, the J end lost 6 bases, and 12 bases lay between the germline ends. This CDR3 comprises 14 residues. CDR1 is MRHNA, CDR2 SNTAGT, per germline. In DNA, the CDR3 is TGTGCCAGCAGTGGATCGGGAGAGGCCGGGGAGCTGTTTTTT. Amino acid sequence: CASSGSGEAGELFF.